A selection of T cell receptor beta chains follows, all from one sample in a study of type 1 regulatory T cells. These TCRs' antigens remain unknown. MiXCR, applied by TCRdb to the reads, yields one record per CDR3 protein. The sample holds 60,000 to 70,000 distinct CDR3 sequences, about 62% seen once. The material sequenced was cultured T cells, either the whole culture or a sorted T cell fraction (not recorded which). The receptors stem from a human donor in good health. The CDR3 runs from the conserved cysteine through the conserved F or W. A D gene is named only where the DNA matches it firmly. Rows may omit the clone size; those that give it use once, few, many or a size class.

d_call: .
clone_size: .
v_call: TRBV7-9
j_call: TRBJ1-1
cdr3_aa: CASSLETNTEAFF
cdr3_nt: TGTGCCAGCAGTTTGGAGACGAACACTGAAGCTTTCTTT

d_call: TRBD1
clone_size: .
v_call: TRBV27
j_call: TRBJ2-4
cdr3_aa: CASSSGQGGIQYF
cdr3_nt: TGTGCCAGCAGTTCCGGACAGGGTGGCATTCAGTACTTC

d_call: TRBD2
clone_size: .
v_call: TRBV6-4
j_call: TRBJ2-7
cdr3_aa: CASTPSGLAGAGSTYEQYF
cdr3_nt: TGTGCCAGCACCCCCTCCGGGCTAGCGGGAGCCGGGTCCACCTACGAGCAGTACTTC

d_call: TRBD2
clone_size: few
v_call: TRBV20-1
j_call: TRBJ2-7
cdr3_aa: CSARILGLAGSYEQYF
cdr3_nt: TGCAGTGCTAGAATATTAGGACTAGCGGGTTCCTACGAGCAGTACTTC

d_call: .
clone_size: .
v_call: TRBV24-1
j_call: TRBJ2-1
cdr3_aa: CATSDAWTNPGTQFF
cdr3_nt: TGTGCCACCAGTGATGCGTGGACTAATCCAGGGACGCAGTTCTTC

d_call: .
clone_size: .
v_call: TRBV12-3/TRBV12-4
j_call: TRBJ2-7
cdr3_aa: CASSLRRLNGRSYEQYF
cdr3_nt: TGTGCCAGCAGTTTAAGACGGCTGAACGGTAGGTCCTACGAGCAGTACTTC

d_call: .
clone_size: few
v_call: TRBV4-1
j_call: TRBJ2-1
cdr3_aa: CASSQEGTGSSYNEQFF
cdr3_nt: TGCGCCAGCAGCCAGGAAGGGACTGGGAGCTCCTACAATGAGCAGTTCTTC

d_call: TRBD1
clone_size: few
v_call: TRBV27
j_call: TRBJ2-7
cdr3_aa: CASSLSGGTGVLQYF
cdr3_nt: TGTGCCAGCAGTTTATCCGGTGGGACAGGGGTCCTGCAGTACTTC

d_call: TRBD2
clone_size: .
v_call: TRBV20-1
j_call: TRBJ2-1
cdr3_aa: CSAGLAGRSYNEQFF
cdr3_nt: TGCAGTGCAGGGCTAGCGGGGCGCTCCTACAATGAGCAGTTCTTC

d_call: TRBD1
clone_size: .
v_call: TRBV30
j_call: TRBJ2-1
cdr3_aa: CAWSPDRWYNEQFF
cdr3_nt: TGTGCCTGGAGTCCGGACAGGTGGTACAATGAGCAGTTCTTC

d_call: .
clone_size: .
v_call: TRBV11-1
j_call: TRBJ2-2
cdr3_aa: CASRLTGSSGELFF
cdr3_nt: TGTGCCAGCCGTCTAACGGGGAGCTCCGGGGAGCTGTTTTTT

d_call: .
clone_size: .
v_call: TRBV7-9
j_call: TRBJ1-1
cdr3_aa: CASSLPTGTSEAFF
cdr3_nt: TGTGCCAGCAGCTTACCAACCGGGACAAGTGAAGCTTTCTTT

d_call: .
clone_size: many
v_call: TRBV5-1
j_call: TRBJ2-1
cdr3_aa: CASSVKLSEQFF
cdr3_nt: TGCGCCAGCAGCGTAAAACTTAGTGAGCAGTTCTTC

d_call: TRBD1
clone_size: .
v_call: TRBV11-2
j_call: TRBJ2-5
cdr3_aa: CASSKTGGGWETQYF
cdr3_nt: TGTGCCAGCAGCAAGACAGGGGGCGGGTGGGAGACCCAGTACTTC

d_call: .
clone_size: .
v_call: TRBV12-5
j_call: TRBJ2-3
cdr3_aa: CASLEGATDTQYF
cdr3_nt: TGTGCTAGTTTGGAGGGGGCCACAGATACGCAGTATTTT

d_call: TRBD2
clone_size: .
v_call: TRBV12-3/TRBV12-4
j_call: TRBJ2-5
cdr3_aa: CASGEGLAGGRGGTQYF
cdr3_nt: TGTGCCAGCGGAGAGGGACTAGCGGGAGGCAGAGGTGGGACCCAGTACTTC

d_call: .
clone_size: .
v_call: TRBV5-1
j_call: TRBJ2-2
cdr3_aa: CASSLEVAENTGELFF
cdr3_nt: TGCGCCAGCAGCTTGGAGGTAGCGGAGAACACCGGGGAGCTGTTTTTT

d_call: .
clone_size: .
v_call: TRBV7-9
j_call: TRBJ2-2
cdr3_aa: CASSHLKRNTGELFF
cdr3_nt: TGTGCCAGCAGCCATCTGAAACGGAACACCGGGGAGCTGTTTTTT

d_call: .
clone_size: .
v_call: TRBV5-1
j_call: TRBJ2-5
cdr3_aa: CASSLDSRETQYF
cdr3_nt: TGCGCCAGCAGCTTGGACTCGAGGGAGACCCAGTACTTC

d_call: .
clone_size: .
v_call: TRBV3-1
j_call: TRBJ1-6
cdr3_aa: CASSPAETSPLHF
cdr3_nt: TGTGCCAGCAGCCCGGCTGAAACTTCACCCCTCCACTTT

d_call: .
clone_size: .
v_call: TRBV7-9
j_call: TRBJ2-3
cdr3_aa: CASSLAMTDGLGRDTQYF
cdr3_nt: TGTGCCAGCAGCTTAGCGATGACAGACGGGTTGGGGAGAGATACGCAGTATTTT

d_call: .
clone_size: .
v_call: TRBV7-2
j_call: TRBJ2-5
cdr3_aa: CASSPLEGGATQYF
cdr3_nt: TGTGCCAGCAGCCCACTGGAGGGGGGCGCGACCCAGTACTTC

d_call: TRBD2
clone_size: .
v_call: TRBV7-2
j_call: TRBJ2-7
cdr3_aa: CASGPSGSSYEQYF
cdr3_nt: TGTGCCAGCGGACCTAGCGGGAGCTCCTACGAGCAGTACTTC

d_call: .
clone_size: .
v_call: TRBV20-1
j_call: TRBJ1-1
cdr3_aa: CSVSRNVNTEAFF
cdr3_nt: TGCAGTGTTTCGCGGAACGTGAACACTGAAGCTTTCTTT

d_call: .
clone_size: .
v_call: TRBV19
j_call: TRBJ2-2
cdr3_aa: CASSPSGGINTGELFF
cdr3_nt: TGTGCCAGTTCCCCTTCGGGCGGGATTAACACCGGGGAGCTGTTTTTT

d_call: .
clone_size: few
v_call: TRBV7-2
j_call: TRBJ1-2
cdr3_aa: CASSPQSSPTF
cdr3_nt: TGTGCCAGCAGCCCCCAAAGCTCTCCCACCTTC

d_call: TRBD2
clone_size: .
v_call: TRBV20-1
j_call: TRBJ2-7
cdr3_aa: CSAPSAGDSYEQYF
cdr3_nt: TGCAGTGCCCCCTCAGCGGGGGACTCCTACGAGCAGTACTTC

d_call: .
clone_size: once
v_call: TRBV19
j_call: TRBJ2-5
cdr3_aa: CASSPNYGEQETQYF
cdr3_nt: TGTGCCAGTAGTCCGAACTACGGTGAGCAAGAGACCCAGTACTTC

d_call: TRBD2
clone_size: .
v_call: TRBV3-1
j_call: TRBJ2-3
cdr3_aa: CASSQGTSGDTQYF
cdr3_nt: TGTGCCAGCAGCCAAGGAACTAGCGGGGATACGCAGTATTTT

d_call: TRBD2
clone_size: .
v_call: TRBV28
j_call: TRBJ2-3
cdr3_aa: CASSPGGSGTDTQYF
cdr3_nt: TGTGCCAGCAGTCCGGGGGGATCGGGCACAGATACGCAGTATTTT

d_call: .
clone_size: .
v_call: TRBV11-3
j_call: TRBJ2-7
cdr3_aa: CASSLAPIEGEQYF
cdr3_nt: TGTGCCAGCAGCTTAGCACCGATCGAGGGCGAGCAGTACTTC

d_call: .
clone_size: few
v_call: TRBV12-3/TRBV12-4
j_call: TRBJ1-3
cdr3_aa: CASSSNRHSGNTIYF
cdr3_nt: TGTGCCAGCAGTTCGAACAGGCACTCTGGAAACACCATATATTTT

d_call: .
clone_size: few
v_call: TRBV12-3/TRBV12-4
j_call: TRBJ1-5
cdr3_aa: CASSYSNQPQHF
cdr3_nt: TGTGCCAGCAGTTATAGCAATCAGCCCCAGCATTTT

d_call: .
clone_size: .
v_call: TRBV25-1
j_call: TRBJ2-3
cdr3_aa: CASSTSADTQYF
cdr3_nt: TGTGCCAGCAGTACCTCAGCGGATACGCAGTATTTT

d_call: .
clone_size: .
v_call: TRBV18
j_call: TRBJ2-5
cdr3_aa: CASSPLFQAFQETQYF
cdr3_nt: TGTGCCAGCTCACCACTTTTTCAAGCGTTCCAAGAGACCCAGTACTTC

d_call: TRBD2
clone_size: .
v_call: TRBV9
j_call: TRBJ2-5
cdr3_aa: CASSAERGETQYF
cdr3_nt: TGTGCCAGCAGCGCCGAGCGGGGAGAGACCCAGTACTTC

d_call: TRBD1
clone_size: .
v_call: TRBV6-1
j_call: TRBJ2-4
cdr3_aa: CASMGTGVKNIQYF
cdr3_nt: TGTGCCAGCATGGGGACAGGGGTAAAAAACATTCAGTACTTC

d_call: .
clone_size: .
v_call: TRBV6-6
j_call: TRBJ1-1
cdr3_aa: CASRQGLNTEAFF
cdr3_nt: TGTGCCAGCAGGCAGGGGTTGAACACTGAAGCTTTCTTT

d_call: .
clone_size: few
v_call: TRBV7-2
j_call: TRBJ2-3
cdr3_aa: CASSLGLVTQYF
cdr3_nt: TGTGCCAGCAGCTTAGGCCTCGTTACGCAGTATTTT

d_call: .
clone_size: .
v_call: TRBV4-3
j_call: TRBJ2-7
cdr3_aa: CASSLANGEQYF
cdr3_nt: TGCGCCAGCAGCCTCGCTAATGGGGAGCAGTACTTC

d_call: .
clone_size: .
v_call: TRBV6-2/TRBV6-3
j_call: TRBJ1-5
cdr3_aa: CASSWGLTDQPQHF
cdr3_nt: TGTGCCAGCAGTTGGGGGCTTACTGATCAGCCCCAGCATTTT

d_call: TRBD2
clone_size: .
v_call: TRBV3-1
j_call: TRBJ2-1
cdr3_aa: CASSRTSGSRNEQFF
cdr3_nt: TGTGCCAGCAGCCGTACTAGCGGGAGCAGAAATGAGCAGTTCTTC

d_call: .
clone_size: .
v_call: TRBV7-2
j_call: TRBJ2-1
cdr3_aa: CASSFGPGPNNEQFF
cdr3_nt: TGTGCCAGCAGCTTCGGACCGGGACCAAACAATGAGCAGTTCTTC

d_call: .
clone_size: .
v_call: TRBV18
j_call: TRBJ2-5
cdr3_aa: CASSPGRTSETQYF
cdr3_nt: TGTGCCAGCTCACCGGGACGGACTTCAGAGACCCAGTACTTC

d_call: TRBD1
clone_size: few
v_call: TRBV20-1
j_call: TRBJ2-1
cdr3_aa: CSARDQDRVFEQFF
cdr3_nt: TGCAGTGCTAGAGATCAGGACAGGGTATTCGAGCAGTTCTTC